These T cell receptor beta chains were read from a single sample in a study of early T cells in non-severe SARS-CoV-2 infection. Via MiXCR, TCRdb re-called the 5' RACE reads, giving one row per CDR3 protein. The sample contains approximately 60,000 distinct CDR3 sequences, about 10% of which appear only once. Sequenced here: whole blood, sampled at baseline. The source is an adult who was a healthcare worker with PCR-confirmed SARS-CoV-2 infection or an uninfected control (not recorded which). Each CDR3 is given with its conserved first and last residue. Fields, in order: clone size, D gene, V gene, J gene, CDR3 length, CDR3 protein, CDR3 DNA. The D gene is left open where the match is weak. Clone size appears in some rows only: once, few, many, or a class for an expanded clone.

size: many
D: NA
V: TRBV6-5
J: TRBJ2-3
length: 15
CDR3: CASRPPGSPTDTQYF
DNA: TGTGCCAGCAGACCCCCAGGGTCGCCCACAGATACGCAGTATTTT

size: NA
D: TRBD2
V: TRBV11-2
J: TRBJ2-2
length: 15
CDR3: CASSDSSGNTGELFF
DNA: TGTGCCAGCAGCGACTCTAGCGGGAACACCGGGGAGCTGTTTTTT

size: many
D: TRBD2
V: TRBV20-1
J: TRBJ2-3
length: 14
CDR3: CSARWTSGPDTQYF
DNA: TGCAGTGCTAGGTGGACTAGCGGTCCAGATACGCAGTATTTT

size: few
D: TRBD1
V: TRBV18
J: TRBJ2-4
length: 14
CDR3: CASSPGDRADIQYF
DNA: TGTGCCAGCTCCCCAGGGGACAGGGCGGACATTCAGTACTTC

size: many
D: TRBD1
V: TRBV7-2
J: TRBJ1-5
length: 15
CDR3: CASSLWTGGNQPQHF
DNA: TGTGCCAGCAGCTTATGGACAGGGGGCAATCAGCCCCAGCATTTT

size: NA
D: TRBD1
V: TRBV4-2
J: TRBJ2-7
length: 15
CDR3: CASSLIATGAYEQYF
DNA: TGTGCCAGCAGCCTTATAGCGACAGGGGCCTACGAGCAGTACTTC

size: few
D: TRBD2
V: TRBV5-1
J: TRBJ2-2
length: 15
CDR3: CASSSKLAGAGELFF
DNA: TGCGCCAGCAGCTCAAAACTAGCGGGAGCCGGGGAGCTGTTTTTT

size: many
D: TRBD2
V: TRBV19
J: TRBJ2-3
length: 14
CDR3: CASSPAGVRHTQYF
DNA: TGTGCCAGTAGTCCGGCGGGAGTTCGCCATACGCAGTATTTT

size: NA
D: NA
V: TRBV12-3/TRBV12-4
J: TRBJ2-7
length: 16
CDR3: CASIERVAGSAYEQYF
DNA: TGTGCCAGCATCGAGAGGGTGGCAGGGTCCGCCTACGAGCAGTACTTC

size: many
D: NA
V: TRBV7-6
J: TRBJ2-7
length: 12
CDR3: CASSPRQGEQYF
DNA: TGTGCCAGCAGCCCCCGGCAGGGAGAGCAGTACTTC

size: few
D: NA
V: TRBV5-1
J: TRBJ2-3
length: 12
CDR3: CASSLQVDTQYF
DNA: TGCGCCAGCAGCTTGCAGGTAGATACGCAGTATTTT

size: many
D: TRBD1
V: TRBV6-1
J: TRBJ1-2
length: 14
CDR3: CASNPQDRGYGYTF
DNA: TGTGCCAGCAACCCCCAGGACAGGGGCTATGGCTACACCTTC

size: NA
D: NA
V: TRBV15
J: TRBJ2-2
length: 14
CDR3: CATSRLSNTGELFF
DNA: TGTGCCACCAGCAGATTGTCCAACACCGGGGAGCTGTTTTTT

size: many
D: TRBD1
V: TRBV6-1
J: TRBJ2-3
length: 12
CDR3: CASSGQGSTQYF
DNA: TGTGCCAGCAGTGGACAGGGGAGTACGCAGTATTTT

size: NA
D: TRBD1
V: TRBV5-1
J: TRBJ2-1
length: 14
CDR3: CASSLEGTGDEQFF
DNA: TGCGCCAGCAGCCTGGAGGGGACAGGGGATGAGCAGTTCTTC

size: NA
D: NA
V: TRBV29-1
J: TRBJ1-2
length: 12
CDR3: CSVRTENYGYTF
DNA: TGCAGCGTCCGAACAGAGAACTATGGCTACACCTTC

size: many
D: TRBD1
V: TRBV7-8
J: TRBJ2-7
length: 14
CDR3: CASSSTGQTYEQYF
DNA: TGTGCCAGCAGCAGCACGGGACAGACCTACGAGCAGTACTTC

size: many
D: TRBD2
V: TRBV9
J: TRBJ2-1
length: 14
CDR3: CASSATSESTEQFF
DNA: TGTGCCAGCAGCGCGACTAGCGAGAGCACTGAGCAGTTCTTC

size: few
D: NA
V: TRBV5-1
J: TRBJ2-2
length: 16
CDR3: CASSRTPSRNTGELFF
DNA: TGCGCCAGCAGCCGAACCCCCTCGCGGAACACCGGGGAGCTGTTTTTT

size: many
D: TRBD1
V: TRBV29-1
J: TRBJ2-7
length: 14
CDR3: CSVRQGQGSYEQYF
DNA: TGCAGCGTCAGACAGGGACAGGGTTCCTACGAGCAGTACTTC

size: many
D: NA
V: TRBV6-5
J: TRBJ2-2
length: 15
CDR3: CASSYASGGAGELFF
DNA: TGTGCCAGCAGTTACGCGTCAGGTGGTGCCGGGGAGCTGTTTTTT

size: once
D: NA
V: TRBV11-2
J: TRBJ2-3
length: 13
CDR3: CASSLGETDTQYF
DNA: TGTGCCAGCAGCTTAGGGGAAACAGATACGCAGTATTTT

size: few
D: NA
V: TRBV5-1
J: TRBJ2-1
length: 15
CDR3: CASSLTLTVYNEQFF
DNA: TGCGCCAGCAGCTTAACCCTGACAGTATACAATGAGCAGTTCTTC

size: few
D: NA
V: TRBV27
J: TRBJ2-7
length: 16
CDR3: CASSLAGELNYYEQYF
DNA: TGTGCCAGCAGTTTAGCAGGGGAGTTAAATTACTACGAGCAGTACTTC

size: NA
D: NA
V: TRBV20-1
J: TRBJ2-3
length: 13
CDR3: CSARPDPTDTQYF
DNA: TGCAGTGCTAGACCCGACCCCACAGATACGCAGTATTTT

size: few
D: TRBD2
V: TRBV4-1
J: TRBJ2-7
length: 14
CDR3: CASSRLAIIYEQYF
DNA: TGCGCCAGCAGCAGACTAGCAATAATCTACGAGCAGTACTTC

size: NA
D: NA
V: TRBV20-1
J: TRBJ1-6
length: 15
CDR3: CSASPTPIGDSPLHF
DNA: TGCAGTGCTAGCCCGACACCTATTGGGGATTCACCCCTCCACTTT

size: few
D: TRBD1
V: TRBV19
J: TRBJ2-1
length: 15
CDR3: CASSIGQGRDNEQFF
DNA: TGTGCCAGTAGTATAGGACAGGGGCGGGACAATGAGCAGTTCTTC

size: few
D: NA
V: TRBV20-1
J: TRBJ2-3
length: 14
CDR3: CSASDYYVPDTQYF
DNA: TGCAGTGCTTCCGACTACTATGTACCAGATACGCAGTATTTT

size: NA
D: TRBD2
V: TRBV12-3/TRBV12-4
J: TRBJ2-1
length: 15
CDR3: CASTFSGSSYNEQFF
DNA: TGTGCCAGCACCTTTAGCGGGAGCTCCTACAATGAGCAGTTCTTC

size: NA
D: NA
V: TRBV15
J: TRBJ2-5
length: 15
CDR3: CATSGGQVSQETQYF
DNA: TGTGCCACCAGCGGAGGGCAAGTTTCCCAAGAGACCCAGTACTTC

size: many
D: TRBD2
V: TRBV5-1
J: TRBJ2-3
length: 17
CDR3: CASTRAAGGFLTDTQYF
DNA: TGCGCCAGCACCCGAGCTGCGGGAGGGTTCTTGACAGATACGCAGTATTTT

size: few
D: NA
V: TRBV6-2/TRBV6-3
J: TRBJ2-7
length: 12
CDR3: CASSYRRYEQYF
DNA: TGTGCCAGCAGTTACCGACGGTACGAGCAGTACTTC

size: few
D: TRBD2
V: TRBV2
J: TRBJ2-7
length: 14
CDR3: CASSERGGSYEQYF
DNA: TGTGCCAGCAGTGAACGGGGGGGCTCCTACGAGCAGTACTTC

size: NA
D: NA
V: TRBV19
J: TRBJ2-2
length: 12
CDR3: CASSKVSGELFF
DNA: TGTGCCAGTAGTAAGGTATCCGGGGAGCTGTTTTTT

size: NA
D: NA
V: TRBV12-2
J: TRBJ2-3
length: 14
CDR3: CASRLARTTNTQYF
DNA: TGTGCAAGTCGCTTAGCGAGGACTACTAATACGCAGTATTTT

size: many
D: TRBD2
V: TRBV6-5
J: TRBJ2-1
length: 19
CDR3: CASSSLLAGGVHSYNEQFF
DNA: TGTGCCAGCAGTTCCTTACTAGCGGGAGGCGTTCACTCCTACAATGAGCAGTTCTTC

size: few
D: TRBD1
V: TRBV20-1
J: TRBJ1-6
length: 15
CDR3: CSATAGQGYNSPLHF
DNA: TGCAGTGCTACGGCAGGACAGGGTTATAATTCACCCCTCCACTTT

size: many
D: TRBD2
V: TRBV10-3
J: TRBJ2-3
length: 14
CDR3: CASHPGLGTDTQYF
DNA: TGTGCCAGTCACCCGGGACTAGGGACAGATACGCAGTATTTT

size: many
D: NA
V: TRBV11-2
J: TRBJ2-1
length: 18
CDR3: CASSLLPPGRASGDEQFF
DNA: TGTGCCAGCAGCTTACTCCCCCCGGGACGGGCCTCAGGAGATGAGCAGTTCTTC

size: NA
D: TRBD2
V: TRBV6-5
J: TRBJ2-3
length: 13
CDR3: CASGRANTDTQYF
DNA: TGTGCCAGCGGGAGGGCCAACACAGATACGCAGTATTTT

size: many
D: NA
V: TRBV4-1
J: TRBJ1-2
length: 15
CDR3: CASSQDRTALGGYTF
DNA: TGCGCCAGCAGCCAAGATCGGACAGCTCTAGGCGGCTACACCTTC